These T cell receptor beta chains were read from a single sample in a study of blood T cell repertoires in COVID-19. Sequencing used immunoSEQ multiplex PCR; TCRdb keeps in-frame clones, though not all of them. The repertoire holds roughly 250,000 clones, with 88% as singletons. Sequencing was done on a sample of peripheral blood. The receptors stem from a woman in her thirties with acute or convalescent COVID-19. Both conserved end residues are part of each CDR3.

V,J,CDR3
TRBV15,TRBJ2-3,CATSRDSASGTDTQYF
TRBV9,TRBJ2-1,CASSPRLAGVYEQFF
TRBV7-8,TRBJ2-5,CASSLRTSGRGLKTQYF
TRBV29-1,TRBJ2-5,CSVEKGGETQYF
TRBV6-6,TRBJ1-4,CASSWGEGREKLFF
TRBV6-2/TRBV6-3,TRBJ1-5,CASSRPGTGTDQPQHF
TRBV29-1,TRBJ2-2,CSELAGGATGELFF
TRBV7-6,TRBJ2-2,CASSPGTSVELFF
TRBV7-6,TRBJ1-6,CASSPDSSYNSPLHF
TRBV6-2/TRBV6-3,TRBJ2-7,CASSQPGQGSYEQYF
TRBV7-8,TRBJ2-5,CASSPLMPSGRADSSETQYF
TRBV5-1,TRBJ1-4,CASSLSGGTGEKLFF
TRBV7-9,TRBJ2-7,CASSFRTSGSSYEQYF
TRBV27,TRBJ1-3,CASSVTGHSGNTIYF
TRBV7-9,TRBJ1-3,CASGRQGSSGNTIYF
TRBV18,TRBJ2-7,CASSPKDRPSYEQYF
TRBV7-9,TRBJ2-1,CASSNSGRAQTNEQFF
TRBV30,TRBJ2-1,CAWREGANYNEQFF
TRBV11-3,TRBJ2-7,CASSVYRDTHSSYEQYF
TRBV7-9,TRBJ1-1,CASSPDRGHTEAFF
TRBV11-2,TRBJ2-1,CASSLVRGLAIVGNEQFF
TRBV6-5,TRBJ2-1,CASSYRSGGPYNEQFF
TRBV6-5,TRBJ1-1,CASRPTRDSLKAFF
TRBV21-1,TRBJ1-1,CASSKASDRAVNTEAFF
TRBV19,TRBJ1-3,CASSPGQGSSNTIYF
TRBV10-1,TRBJ2-5,CASSESVLGTTRLYF
TRBV9,TRBJ2-7,CASSVGPSNRGTYEQYF
TRBV7-2,TRBJ2-7,CASSSRTSLGYEQYF
TRBV21-1,TRBJ1-1,CASSKVDQGNTEAFF
TRBV10-2,TRBJ1-1,CASMTGNTEAFF
TRBV5-4,TRBJ2-7,CASSYSGRQVEQYF
TRBV11-2,TRBJ2-1,CASSLSRVTEQFF
TRBV5-3,TRBJ2-7,CATTGTGEENEQYF
TRBV2,TRBJ2-1,CARGLVSYNEQFF
TRBV15,TRBJ2-1,CATSRHPRTGISYNEQFF
TRBV19,TRBJ1-2,CASSMRDRGTRWDYGYTF
TRBV9,TRBJ2-5,CASSPRLAGDQETQYF
TRBV18,TRBJ2-7,CASSPAGGSEQYF
TRBV29-1,TRBJ1-2,CSGSGRGSYTF
TRBV7-8,TRBJ2-5,CASSHLGGVGETQYF
TRBV27,TRBJ2-1,CASSPSGTSGIYNEQFF
TRBV19,TRBJ2-7,CASSLSYGLAAYEQYF
TRBV5-1,TRBJ2-2,CASKISGNGELFF
TRBV5-8,TRBJ1-1,CASRRQASYSGAEAFF
TRBV14,TRBJ2-3,CASSHLAGGPYRGTDTQYF
TRBV9,TRBJ2-7,CASSVDQGAYEQYF
TRBV14,TRBJ2-2,CASSRLAPANTGELFF
TRBV2,TRBJ1-1,CASSGTGGRSEAFF
TRBV20-1,TRBJ2-3,CSASTSGRPPDTQYF
TRBV9,TRBJ2-7,CASSVGQGSEQYF
TRBV30,TRBJ1-1,CAWSVQRGTEAFF
TRBV18,TRBJ1-2,CASSLRTGYGYTF
TRBV18,TRBJ2-2,CATRGLAGGTGELFF
TRBV5-4,TRBJ2-5,CASSPDLAGTQETQYF
TRBV6-5,TRBJ1-1,CASSRDRVVNTEAFF
TRBV3-1/TRBV3-2,TRBJ1-4,CASSQDRTSGSTNEKLFF
TRBV4-2,TRBJ2-5,CASSQVKNTRDSQETQYF
TRBV6-5,TRBJ2-7,CASKETGMVSYEQYF
TRBV2,TRBJ2-1,CASSATTVSDEQFF
TRBV9,TRBJ2-1,CASSVAEKSEQFF